This entry features one TCR beta chain sequence. Under the authors' procedure: For nucleated cells, counts were estimated from reference gene primer amplification. The assay was immunoSEQ multiplex PCR, and TCRdb's table has in-frame clones only and misses some. V, J and clone size are those of that table, while D and trimming were read from the DNA. The top ten clones hold approximately 12% of a sample with 63,000 or so clones, about 86% of them seen once. This specimen comes from a study of blood T cell repertoires in COVID-19. Turning to the study itself: Both acute and convalescent COVID-19 samples were obtained from the United States, Italy and Spain. PBMCs, B-cell-depleted T cells, or T cells provided the cDNA or gDNA that made up the material.

Source material: peripheral blood. This clonotype originated in a human donor in a cohort sampled during active COVID-19.

CDR3 coding DNA: TGTGCCAGCAGCTTATGGACAGGTTCCTACGAGCAGTACTTC. Residues: CASSLWTGSYEQYF. The chain has TRBV13 and TRBJ2-7, with 7 bases identical to TRBD1. CDR1 and CDR2 from the germline V gene are PRHDT and FYEKMQ (reference sequence). The CDR3 covers 14 residues. V lost 2 bases and J lost 1; bases outside the gene matches: 2.